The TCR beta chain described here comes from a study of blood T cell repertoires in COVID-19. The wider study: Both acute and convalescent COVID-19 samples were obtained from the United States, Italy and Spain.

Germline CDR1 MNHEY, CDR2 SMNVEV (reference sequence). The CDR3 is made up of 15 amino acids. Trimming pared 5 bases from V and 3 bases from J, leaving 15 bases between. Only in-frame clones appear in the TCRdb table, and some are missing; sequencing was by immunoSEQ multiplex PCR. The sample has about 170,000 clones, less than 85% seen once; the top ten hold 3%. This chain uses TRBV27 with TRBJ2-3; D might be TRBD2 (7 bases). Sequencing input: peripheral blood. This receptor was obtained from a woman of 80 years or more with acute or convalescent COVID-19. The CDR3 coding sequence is TGTGCCAGCAGTCTTTTAAGGGGGGGAACAGATACGCAGTATTTT. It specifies CASSLLRGGTDTQYF.